The source of this T cell receptor (beta chain) is a study of T cell responses to AZD1222 COVID-19 vaccine. CDR1 is SNHLY, CDR2 FYNNEI, per germline. The V and J ends lost 4 bases and 0 bases respectively, with 18 bases between them. The CDR3 contains 17 residues. As to this clone: Its target is unknown.

Repertoires were generated with immunoSEQ multiplex PCR, while TCRdb's copy carries only in-frame clones and drops some. The sample records 120,000 to 150,000 clones, 82% being singletons. Overall study results and limits: Females outnumbered males among donors, who were mostly white British; clonal diversity was possibly underestimated. Recipients of AZD1222 seropositive at baseline numbered only 5 to 7. Spike-specific TCR breadth and depth were elevated following two AZD1222 doses.

The TCR originated in an adult in good health. The J gene is TRBJ1-1, the V gene TRBV2; no firm D call. The sequencing here drew on peripheral blood, taken on day 0 of MenACWY control vaccination. Written as DNA, the CDR3 is TGTGCCAGCAGTGCCAACCAAGGAGGGCTCCTGAACACTGAAGCTTTCTTT. Amino acid sequence: CASSANQGGLLNTEAFF.